The following is a TCR beta chain sequence with its context. Antigen specificity is unknown. The donors gave bone marrow, and they were healthy. These data belong to a study of cytomegalovirus exposure and HLA in healthy donors. Study information: There were 70 million to 95 million unique TCRs (from HLA-typed donors) in an early data release.

Study-wide results and limits: Association of 16,951 TCR beta sequences with HLA alleles was found at 0.05 false discovery rate in a later analysis. Previous analysis showed most TCR beta V segments were productive about 87% or about 30% of the time.

60 Vbeta and 13 Jbeta primers were used in PCR. Assay used: immunoSEQ multiplex PCR; TCRdb lists only in-frame clones, some missing. The repertoire has under 100,000 clones, about 80% of them found once; the top ten carry about 3.1%. The CDR3 consists of 10 residues. Germline CDR1 is MNHNS and CDR2 is SASEGT. Sequenced input: PBMCs. The chain has TRBV6-1 and TRBJ2-5; no firm D call. The DNA end lines up better with TRBJ2-7; the J call may be wrong. The receptor's source is a man over 45 in good health and CMV-seronegative. CDR3 region: CASSFYEQYF. DNA for the CDR3: TGTGCCAGCAGTTTTTACGAGCAGTACTTC.